What follows are 10 T cell receptor beta chains derived from one specimen sequenced in a study of early stage breast cancer tumors. Profiling relied on immunoSEQ multiplex PCR, and the TCRdb table lists in-frame clones only, not all of them. This repertoire shows fewer than 50,000 clones, around 72% found once; its top ten account for roughly 7.9%. Material for sequencing was blood. Receptor source: a person aged 50-59 years with breast cancer.

The chain recombines TRBV30 with TRBJ2-7, with TRBD1 matching 8 bases. V was pared by 1 base and J by 4 bases, with 6 bases of the junction left unmatched. The length of the CDR3 is 14 residues. Germline V lookup: CDR1 GTSNPN, CDR2 SVGIG (reference sequence). Here the CDR3 reads CAWSERTGWYEQYV. The CDR3 bases are TGTGCCTGGAGTGAAAGGACAGGGTGGTACGAGCAGTACGTC.

The chain combines TRBV7-7 with TRBJ2-7; 9 nucleotides agree with TRBD1. Germline V gene data show CDR1 as SSHAT and CDR2 as FNYEAQ (reference sequence). This CDR3 contains 19 residues. The CDR3 DNA sequence: TGTGCTAGCAGCTTAGGGGAAGGGACAGGGTACCGGAGCTCCTACGAGCAGTACGTC. Its translation is CASSLGEGTGYRSSYEQYV.

The V call is TRBV7-8, the J call TRBJ2-3; TRBD2 aligns across 9 bases. V lost 0 bases, J lost 6 bases, and 4 bases stayed unmatched. Germline values: CDR1 SGHVS, CDR2 FQNEAQ. This CDR3 has 15 amino acids. The CDR3 region is CASSLAGTSRDTQYF. The CDR3 DNA reads as TGTGCCAGCAGCTTAGCAGGGACTAGCAGGGATACGCAGTATTTT.

The rearrangement uses TRBV11-2 and TRBJ2-5, with D hard to call. Trimming stripped 5 bases from V and 7 bases from J, with 20 bases between. This CDR3 is built from 15 residues. Germline assignment: CDR1 SGHAT and CDR2 FQNNGV. The CDR3 DNA reads TGTGCCAGCAGCATATCTCCTAATGCCCGCGTGACCCAGTACTTC. Protein product: CASSISPNARVTQYF.

The chain couples TRBV2 to TRBJ2-7; tentative D call: TRBD2 (6 bases). Per the germline V gene, CDR1 is SNHLY and CDR2 is FYNNEI. V was shortened by 3 bases and J by 2 bases, with 14 bases between the two germline ends. The CDR3 contains 15 residues. The CDR3 is CASSDPGSSTYEQYF. Written as DNA, the CDR3 is TGTGCCAGCAGTGATCCCGGGAGCTCAACCTACGAGCAGTACTTC.

This clone was seen just once. The chain uses TRBV14 and TRBJ2-3, with D maybe TRBD1 (5 bases). From germline, CDR1 is SGHDN and CDR2 FVKESK. This CDR3 has 15 residues. The ends were cut back, 0 bases at V and 2 bases at J, with 9 bases in the middle. The DNA for the CDR3 is TGTGCCAGCAGCCAAGAACAGGCAGTCACAGATACGCAGTATTTT. Amino acids: CASSQEQAVTDTQYF.

By frequency in the sample, this clone is medium-sized. V gene TRBV6-6 combines with J gene TRBJ1-1, with TRBD1 identical over 7 bases. V lost 6 bases, J lost 9 bases, and 7 bases stayed unmatched. Germline CDR1 is MNHNY and CDR2 is SVGAGI (reference sequence). This CDR3 has 12 amino acids. The CDR3 DNA reads as TGTGCCAGCAGACGAGGGACAGAGAAAGCTTTCTTT. The encoded protein is CASRRGTEKAFF.

The CDR3 DNA reads TGCGCCAGCAGCTTGGGGTCGACAGGGGTAGGTGAAAAACTGTTTTTT. Translating gives CASSLGSTGVGEKLFF. The chain carries TRBV5-1 and TRBJ1-4, with 8 bases lining up with TRBD1. V shed 0 bases and J 7 bases; nucleotides not matched to a gene: 8. The CDR3 is 16 amino acids. The germline gives CDR1 SGHRS, CDR2 YFSETQ.

This clone occurred once. The gene calls are TRBV9 and TRBJ2-1, with TRBD2 identical over 10 bases. This CDR3 region has 15 residues. With V trimmed by 4 bases and J by 9 bases, 10 bases remained unmatched. Per the germline V gene, CDR1 is SGDLS and CDR2 is YYNGEE. The CDR3 DNA follows: TGTGCCAGCAGCCTCACAGCGGGGGGGAGGGGTGAGCAGTTCTTC. Translating it yields CASSLTAGGRGEQFF.

The CDR3 DNA is TGTGCCAGCAGCTTACTAGCGTGGGGCGGGGCAGATACGCAGTATTTT. This sequence encodes CASSLLAWGGADTQYF. The chain combines TRBV11-2 with TRBJ2-3, with D maybe TRBD2 (6 bases). The germline V gene has CDR1 SGHAT and CDR2 FQNNGV. CDR3 size: 16 residues. V was cut by 2 bases and J by 4 bases, with 16 bases left in between.